Below are 8 T cell receptor beta chains sequenced from a single sample in a study of cytomegalovirus exposure and HLA in healthy donors. The PCR was carried out with 60 Vbeta primers and 13 Jbeta primers. Profiled with immunoSEQ multiplex PCR; TCRdb holds only in-frame clones, not every one. The sample yields fewer than 200,000 clones, approximately 88% seen once. Sample: PBMCs. These receptors all stem from a man under 40 in good health and CMV-seronegative.

The chain links TRBV11-3 to TRBJ2-1, with a tentative D call TRBD1 (6 bases). The V and J ends lost 4 bases and 3 bases respectively, with 16 bases between them. The V gene's germline CDR1 is SGHNT and CDR2 YENEEA. The CDR3 contains 16 residues. In nucleotides, the CDR3 is TGTGCCAGCAGCTCGAAGCCGACAGGTTACTACAATGAGCAGTTCTTC. Residues: CASSSKPTGYYNEQFF.

The chain uses TRBV19 and TRBJ1-1, with D maybe TRBD1 (6 bases). Trimming cost V 5 bases and J 6 bases, with 16 bases left between them. There are 14 residues in the CDR3. CDR1 is LNHDA and CDR2 is SQIVND in the germline V gene (reference sequence). DNA for the CDR3: TGTGCCAGTAGTCCCCCAATCAGGGGATCTGAAGCTTTCTTT. It specifies CASSPPIRGSEAFF.

This chain links TRBV4-1 with TRBJ2-7; 10 bases line up with TRBD2. CDR3 size: 17 residues. CDR1 is MGHRA, CDR2 YSYEKL, per germline. The J segment lost 4 bases and the V segment lost 0 bases, leaving 9 bases of the junction unmatched. This chain's CDR3 is CASSQESASGSRYEQYF. DNA for the CDR3: TGCGCCAGCAGCCAAGAATCTGCTAGCGGGAGTAGGTACGAGCAGTACTTC.

J is TRBJ2-3 and V is TRBV5-1, with 7 bases identical to TRBD2. The CDR3 has 16 residues. Looked up from germline, CDR1 is SGHRS and CDR2 is YFSETQ. Trimming removed 0 bases from V and 4 bases from J; junction bases left unmatched: 8. CDR3 bases: TGCGCCAGCAGCTTGGTCGGGAGGACCTACGCAGATACGCAGTATTTT. Translated, it gives CASSLVGRTYADTQYF.

This clone has only one observation. The chain carries TRBV6-5 and TRBJ1-2, with 7 bases lining up with TRBD1. V lost 5 bases, J lost 4 bases, and 4 bases stayed unmatched. Germline CDR1 MNHEY, CDR2 SVGAGI. This CDR3 region has 13 residues. CDR3 DNA: TGTGCCAGCAGTGCTACAGGGGTCTATGGCTACACCTTC. Its protein is CASSATGVYGYTF.

The chain is built from TRBV9 and TRBJ2-7; D might be TRBD2 (5 bases). The length of the CDR3 is 14 residues. The germline CDR1 and CDR2 sequences are SGDLS and YYNGEE. V was trimmed by 3 bases and J by 0 bases, leaving 10 bases between them. CDR3 sequence (DNA): TGTGCCAGCAGCGAGCGGACTTTCTCCTACGAGCAGTACTTC. Its translation is CASSERTFSYEQYF.

Only one count was recorded for this clone. The chain joins TRBV5-1 to TRBJ2-1; 9 nucleotides align to TRBD1. The CDR3 has 14 residues. Unmatched junction bases numbered 17, after V lost 6 bases and J lost 16 bases. Germline lookup yields CDR1 SGHRS and CDR2 YFSETQ. The CDR3 coding sequence is TGCGCCAGCACCCAGAACCCACAGGGGGGACAGGGTTTCTTC. It yields the protein CASTQNPQGGQGFF.

In this sample, this clone turned up a few times. The chain couples TRBV28 to TRBJ1-5; no definite D call. The CDR3 extends over 15 amino acids. Trimming stripped 7 bases from V and 0 bases from J, with 13 bases between. Germline values: CDR1 MDHEN, CDR2 SYDVKM. The CDR3 nucleotides are TGTGCCAGCACTAAAGGAGGCTATAGCAATCAGCCCCAGCATTTT. This translates into CASTKGGYSNQPQHF.